This note documents a single TCR beta chain sequence. This record comes from a study of blood T cell repertoires in COVID-19. Overall study context: Acute and convalescent COVID-19 specimens originated in the United States, Italy and Spain.

The CDR3 spans 14 residues. Germline V gives CDR1 SGHRS, CDR2 YFSETQ. The junction had 11 bases not matched to a gene; V was cut back by 5 bases and J by 9 bases. The data were produced by immunoSEQ multiplex PCR, yet TCRdb's version contains in-frame clones alone and is incomplete. In the table there are under 350,000 clones, 89% of which are singletons. The sequencing sample was made of peripheral blood. The sequence was obtained from a man in his fifties or sixties with acute or convalescent COVID-19. The V gene is TRBV5-1, the J gene TRBJ2-1; TRBD1 matches 7 bases. The DNA of the CDR3 is TGCGCCAGCAGTTGGGACAGCGGAATAGGTGAGCAGTTCTTC. It encodes CASSWDSGIGEQFF.